The 32 T cell receptor beta chains in this list originate from one sample, sequenced in a study of molecular identifiers for immune sequencing clone quantification. TCRdb reprocessed the PCR reads with MiXCR, giving one entry per CDR3 protein. The top ten clones hold roughly 0.85% of a sample with about 640,000 distinct CDR3 sequences, 15% to 20% of them seen once. Input material: naive CD8+ T cells from blood, with Jurkat cell RNA spiked in. This sample's subset: FACS-sorted CD8+CD4-CCR7+CD45RA+ naive T cells. These TCRs come from a human donor in good health. Some libraries in this study had Jurkat cell RNA spiked in.

V usage is TRBV25-1 and J usage is TRBJ1-6; D gene ambiguous. CDR3 length: 13 residues. The V and J ends lost 3 bases and 9 bases respectively, with 9 bases between them. The germline gives CDR1 MGHDK, CDR2 SYGVNS. CDR3 in amino acids: CASSDRLGSPLHF. CDR3 bases: TGTGCCAGCAGTGACAGATTAGGTTCACCCCTCCACTTT.

This clonotype was seen repeatedly, ten times or more. The rearrangement links TRBV4-3 to TRBJ1-1; weak D call: TRBD1 (5 bases). Germline assignment: CDR1 LGHNA and CDR2 YSLEER. Trimming stripped 7 bases from V and 8 bases from J, with 11 bases between. The CDR3 totals 11 residues. CDR3 nucleotides: TGCGCCAGCAAGAAGGGGACGGAAGCTTTCTTT. Translated: CASKKGTEAFF.

The genes are TRBV11-3 and TRBJ2-5; D remains ambiguous. CDR3 length equals 13 residues. Trimming pared 2 bases from V and 5 bases from J, leaving 9 bases between. CDR1 and CDR2 (germline): SGHNT, YENEEA. CDR3 in amino acids: CASSLTYRETQYF. The CDR3 coding sequence is TGTGCCAGCAGCTTAACGTACCGGGAGACCCAGTACTTC.

This clonotype showed up just a few times. The V and J genes are TRBV11-2 and TRBJ2-5; D might be TRBD1 (5 bases). V dropped 0 bases and J dropped 7 bases, with 12 bases sitting between them. This CDR3 contains 14 residues. Germline V CDR1 and CDR2: SGHAT, FQNNGV. CDR3 sequence: CASSLDSQGWTQYF. CDR3 DNA: TGTGCCAGCAGCTTAGATAGTCAGGGTTGGACCCAGTACTTC.

This clonotype appeared many times. The CDR3 loop is CASSQDGAPYNEQFF. The CDR3 DNA reads TGCGCCAGCAGCCAAGACGGAGCGCCTTACAATGAGCAGTTCTTC. The gene calls are TRBV4-3 and TRBJ2-1, with D uncertain. Trimming took off 0 bases at V and 4 bases at J, with 10 bases between the two ends. The germline gives CDR1 LGHNA, CDR2 YSLEER. The CDR3 is 15 residues long.

This rearrangement joins TRBV7-9 to TRBJ1-2; tentatively, D is TRBD1 (6 bases). V was clipped by 5 bases and J by 4 bases, with 11 bases between them. The CDR3 is 13 amino acids. Germline CDR1 is SEHNR and CDR2 is FQNEAQ (reference sequence). Here the CDR3 DNA reads TGTGCCAGCAGCAGGGGGGGGGGCTATGGCTACACCTTC. Its protein is CASSRGGGYGYTF.

The table lists this clonotype with many counts. The junction differs from germline at one of its ends, possibly a read error. This chain links TRBV20-1 with TRBJ2-3; 10 bases match TRBD2. Germline loops: CDR1 DFQATT, CDR2 SNEGSKA (reference sequence). The CDR3 contains 20 residues. In nucleotides, the CDR3 is TGCAGTGCTACTAAAGAAAACGGACTAGCGGAGGTGACTAGCACAGATGCGCAGTATTTT. This sequence encodes CSATKENGLAEVTSTDAQYF.

The sample holds many counts of this clonotype. The chain is built from TRBV5-1 and TRBJ2-7; D perhaps matches TRBD1 (5 bases). The CDR3 is 15 residues long. V was shortened by 0 bases and J by 0 bases, with 10 bases between the two germline ends. Germline loops: CDR1 SGHRS, CDR2 YFSETQ. CDR3 amino acids: CASSLALDTSYEQYF. In DNA, the CDR3 is TGCGCCAGCAGCTTGGCCCTGGACACCTCCTACGAGCAGTACTTC.

The chain uses TRBV2 and TRBJ2-1; 10 positions agree with TRBD2. Germline trimming cut 3 bases from V and 3 bases from J; bases unmatched to any gene: 5. Germline V gene data show CDR1 as SNHLY and CDR2 as FYNNEI. The CDR3 runs 16 residues. CDR3 nucleotide sequence: TGTGCCAGCAGTGATAAGACTAGCGGGTTCTACAATGAGCAGTTCTTC. It specifies CASSDKTSGFYNEQFF.

Worth noting for this clonotype: Being one base from a much bigger clone, this may be a read error. This sequence joins TRBV7-9 and TRBJ2-2; D might be TRBD1 (6 bases). CDR1 and CDR2 (germline): SEHNR, FQNEAQ (reference sequence). This CDR3 region has 16 residues. DNA of the CDR3: TGTGCCAGCGGCTTACCCGGACAGCCCGGCGACGGGGAGCTGTTTTTT. Protein: CASGLPGQPGDGELFF.

In its sample, this clonotype was seen a few times. The gene calls are TRBV19 and TRBJ2-3; D is unclear. Germline CDR1 is LNHDA and CDR2 is SQIVND (reference sequence). The CDR3 spans 16 residues. The V gene lost 3 bases and the J gene lost 2 bases, with 15 bases spanning the gap. CDR3 sequence reads: CASSIGILWDTDTQYF. Written as DNA, the CDR3 is TGTGCCAGTAGTATTGGGATCCTCTGGGACACAGATACGCAGTATTTT.

Comments on this clonotype: This may come from a read error, since a much larger clone is one base off. The V gene is TRBV5-1, the J gene TRBJ2-3; D possibly uses TRBD1 or TRBD2 (6 bases each). With 0 bases removed from V and 4 bases from J, the gap between germline ends came to 15 bases. There are 16 residues in the CDR3. The V gene's germline CDR1 is SGHRS and CDR2 YFSETQ. In nucleotides, the CDR3 is TGCGCCAGCAGCTTGGGGGGGGCCAGGGATCCAGATACGCAGTATTTT. Translation gives CASSLGGARDPDTQYF.

This clonotype was observed at least ten times. CDR3 nucleotide sequence: TGTGCCAGCAGTTACTTCGATGAGCAGTTCTTC. This codes for CASSYFDEQFF. V is TRBV6-5 and J is TRBJ2-1; no firm D call. The V gene lost 1 base and the J gene lost 8 bases, with 3 bases spanning the gap. Germline lookup yields CDR1 MNHEY and CDR2 SVGAGI. The CDR3 sequence is 11 residues long.

This chain connects TRBV6-5 to TRBJ2-1; the match to TRBD2 covers 8 bases. With 0 bases clipped from V and 7 bases from J, the junction kept 8 bases outside the gene matches. Germline V lookup: CDR1 MNHEY, CDR2 SVGAGI. The CDR3 spans 16 residues. The CDR3 loop reads CASSYSTLADDNEQFF. CDR3 bases: TGTGCCAGCAGTTACTCGACACTAGCGGATGATAATGAGCAGTTCTTC.

Comment on this clonotype: Here the CDR3 omits its conserved ending phenylalanine or tryptophan, so a read error is the likely source. The CDR3 loop reads CASSFGTGQETQYL. Here the CDR3 DNA reads TGTGCCAGCAGCTTCGGGACAGGGCAGGAGACCCAGTACCTC. This sequence joins TRBV9 and TRBJ2-5; 9 bases fit TRBD1. The CDR3 sequence is 14 residues long. CDR1 and CDR2 (germline): SGDLS, YYNGEE. The V and J ends lost 4 bases and 5 bases, in that order; junction bases with no gene match: 6.

On this clonotype: Compared with germline, one end of the junction differs, possibly owing to a read error. The CDR3 sequence: CSVEGLTGGETYEQHF. CDR3 bases: TGCAGCGTTGAAGGTCTGACCGGGGGCGAAACCTACGAGCAGCACTTC. This chain links TRBV29-1 with TRBJ2-7; D could derive from TRBD1 or TRBD2 (6 bases each). Germline CDR1 and CDR2: SQVTM and ANQGSEA. This CDR3 is built from 16 residues.

This clonotype came up once. Possible read error: a much larger clone is one base away. Since no conserved phenylalanine or tryptophan closes the CDR3, a read error is the likely cause. The chain has TRBV6-6 and TRBJ2-7; TRBD2 is a possible D gene (5 bases). Germline V gene lookup returns CDR1 MNHNY and CDR2 SVGAGI (reference sequence). V lost 4 bases and J 0 bases, leaving 16 bases between the germline ends. The CDR3 has 16 amino acids. The CDR3 reads CASSSVGSLPSYEQYL. As DNA, the CDR3 is TGTGCCAGCAGTTCCGTAGGGAGTCTTCCCTCCTACGAGCAGTACCTC.

The J gene is TRBJ2-7, the V gene TRBV7-6, with D hard to call. CDR1 and CDR2 (germline): SGHVS, FNYEAQ. V was trimmed by 3 bases and J by 4 bases, leaving 13 bases between them. The CDR3 length is 14 residues. The chain's CDR3 is CASSFARSGYEQYF. CDR3 nucleotide sequence: TGTGCCAGCAGCTTTGCGCGGAGTGGATACGAGCAGTACTTC.

Remarks on this clonotype: A much larger clone is a single base away; this may be a read error. V is TRBV28 and J is TRBJ2-7, with D perhaps given as TRBD1 or TRBD2 (5 bases each). Looked up from germline, CDR1 is MDHEN and CDR2 is SYDVKM. Trimming pared 2 bases from V and 2 bases from J, leaving 13 bases between. The CDR3 is 15 amino acids. CDR3 DNA: TGTGCCAGCAGTTTAAGGGGACCCGTCCCCTACGAGCAGTACTTC. Protein product: CASSLRGPVPYEQYF.

This clonotype was counted between two and nine times. Germline and junction disagree at one end, which may indicate a read error. V is TRBV11-2 and J is TRBJ1-1, with D possibly matching TRBD1 (6 bases). Germline loops: CDR1 SGHAT, CDR2 FQNNGV. The CDR3 totals 14 residues. The chain's CDR3 is CVSSLGGTPNEAFF. The DNA of the CDR3 is TGTGTCAGCAGCTTAGGAGGGACACCCAATGAAGCTTTCTTT.

Regarding this clonotype: The likely explanation is a read error, given a far larger clone one base away. The CDR3 protein is CVSSLEGGPYEQYF. In DNA, the CDR3 is TGCGTCAGCAGCTTGGAAGGGGGGCCTTACGAGCAGTACTTC. The chain is built from TRBV5-1 and TRBJ2-1, with D perhaps being TRBD1 or TRBD2 (6 bases each). The J call may be incorrect, as the DNA end agrees better with TRBJ2-7. CDR1 and CDR2 from the germline V gene are SGHRS and YFSETQ. CDR3 length equals 14 residues.

There are many counts of this clonotype. The chain employs TRBV29-1 and TRBJ2-7; TRBD2 is a possible D gene (6 bases). Trimming removed 7 bases at V and 2 bases at J, with 15 bases between. Germline CDR1 SQVTM, CDR2 ANQGSEA. The CDR3 has 13 residues. Here the CDR3 DNA reads TGCAGCGCCCGACTAGAAAGCACCTACGAGCAGTACTTC. Its protein is CSARLESTYEQYF.

Comment on this clonotype: In this CDR3 the conserved last residue, phenylalanine or tryptophan, is missing, so a read error is likely. V gene TRBV12-3 or TRBV12-4 combines with J gene TRBJ2-1; D gene unclear. Trimming took 3 bases from V and 6 from J, leaving 3 bases between them. This CDR3 is 11 amino acids long. The CDR3 loop reads CASSFVNEQFI. The CDR3 DNA sequence: TGTGCCAGCAGTTTTGTCAATGAGCAGTTCATC.

This clonotype was detected many times. V gene TRBV10-3 combines with J gene TRBJ2-1; D unclear. CDR1 ENHRY and CDR2 SYGVKD come from the germline V gene. This CDR3 spans 11 amino acids. Trimming took 10 bases from V and 7 from J, leaving 11 bases between them. The CDR3 loop reads CATSQGNEQFF. In DNA, the CDR3 is TGTGCCACATCCCAAGGAAATGAGCAGTTCTTC.

This clonotype was detected many times. V and J are TRBV2 and TRBJ1-4, with D uncertain. The CDR3 is 18 amino acids. Trimming left V 1 base short and J 5 bases short, with 20 bases between. CDR1 is SNHLY, CDR2 FYNNEI, per germline. Written as DNA, the CDR3 is TGTGCCAGCAGTGAAGAGGGTAGACGGACCACGCAAAATGAAAAACTGTTTTTT. Translating gives CASSEEGRRTTQNEKLFF.

This clonotype was counted many times. This chain links TRBV5-4 with TRBJ2-3; a possible D gene is TRBD2 (5 bases). There are 12 residues in the CDR3. The V end lost 5 bases, the J end lost 1 base, and 5 bases lay between the germline ends. Germline-derived CDR1 and CDR2 are SGHNT and YYREEE (reference sequence). The CDR3 is CASREGTDTQYF. The CDR3 nucleotides are TGTGCCAGCAGGGAGGGCACAGATACGCAGTATTTT.

There are many counts of this clonotype. The rearrangement links TRBV6-2 or TRBV6-3 to TRBJ2-3; unclear D gene. Germline-derived CDR1 and CDR2 are MNHEY and SVGEGT. The CDR3 contains 16 residues. V lost 5 bases and J lost 0, with 15 bases in between. CDR3 sequence: CASSTLIGVSTDTQYF. The CDR3 DNA is TGTGCCAGCAGTACACTGATTGGGGTTAGCACAGATACGCAGTATTTT.

This clonotype was seen at least ten times. The J gene is TRBJ2-2, the V gene TRBV9; D unclear. Germline V gene data show CDR1 as SGDLS and CDR2 as YYNGEE. Trimming pared 7 bases from V and 3 bases from J, leaving 10 bases between. This CDR3 is 13 amino acids long. CDR3 in DNA: TGTGCCAGCTGCCTAGGACACACCGGGGAGCTGTTTTTT. Translation: CASCLGHTGELFF. The full variable domain, with the rest looked up from reference TRBV9 and TRBJ2-2, is DSGVTQTPKHLITATGQRVTLRCSPRSGDLSVYWYQQSLDQGLQFLIQYYNGEERAKGNILERFSAQQFPDLHSELNLSSLELGDSALYFCASCLGHTGELFFGEGSRLTVL.

A remark on this clonotype: A clone one base away is much larger, so this may be a read error. The chain couples TRBV19 to TRBJ2-1; the match to TRBD1 covers 12 bases. CDR3 size: 15 residues. CDR1 and CDR2 (germline): LNHDA, SQIVND (reference sequence). The CDR3: CASSIGDRGRNEQSF. In DNA form, the CDR3 reads TGTGCCAGTAGTATTGGGGACAGGGGGCGGAATGAGCAGTCCTTC.

Worth noting for this clonotype: This may come from a read error, since a much larger clone is one base off. CDR3 sequence: CASSPGTGNSPLHF. The CDR3 nucleotides are TGTGCCAGCAGTCCCGGGACAGGGAATTCACCCCTCCACTTT. The genes are TRBV27 and TRBJ1-6; 9 positions agree with TRBD1. The CDR3 consists of 14 residues. The germline gives CDR1 MNHEY, CDR2 SMNVEV (reference sequence). J gave up 7 bases and V 5 bases, and 3 bases lay outside the gene matches.

Remarks on this clonotype: Given a much more abundant clone one base away, this may be a read error. V and J are TRBV5-1 and TRBJ1-1; a weak D match, TRBD1 (5 bases). The CDR3 runs 14 residues. CDR1 and CDR2 (germline): SGHRS, YFSETQ. Trimming removed 1 base at V and 3 bases at J, with 10 bases between. The CDR3: CASSLLWGDTEAFF. The CDR3 nucleotides are TGCGCCAGCAGCTTGTTATGGGGCGACACTGAAGCTTTCTTT.

This clonotype was seen many times. This chain uses TRBV13 with TRBJ2-7; D unclear. CDR3 length equals 14 residues. V lost 5 bases to trimming and J lost 2 bases, with 13 bases between them. Per germline, CDR1 PRHDT and CDR2 FYEKMQ (reference sequence). CDR3: CASSPIASPYEQYF. The CDR3 nucleotides are TGTGCCAGCAGCCCAATTGCTTCTCCCTACGAGCAGTACTTC.